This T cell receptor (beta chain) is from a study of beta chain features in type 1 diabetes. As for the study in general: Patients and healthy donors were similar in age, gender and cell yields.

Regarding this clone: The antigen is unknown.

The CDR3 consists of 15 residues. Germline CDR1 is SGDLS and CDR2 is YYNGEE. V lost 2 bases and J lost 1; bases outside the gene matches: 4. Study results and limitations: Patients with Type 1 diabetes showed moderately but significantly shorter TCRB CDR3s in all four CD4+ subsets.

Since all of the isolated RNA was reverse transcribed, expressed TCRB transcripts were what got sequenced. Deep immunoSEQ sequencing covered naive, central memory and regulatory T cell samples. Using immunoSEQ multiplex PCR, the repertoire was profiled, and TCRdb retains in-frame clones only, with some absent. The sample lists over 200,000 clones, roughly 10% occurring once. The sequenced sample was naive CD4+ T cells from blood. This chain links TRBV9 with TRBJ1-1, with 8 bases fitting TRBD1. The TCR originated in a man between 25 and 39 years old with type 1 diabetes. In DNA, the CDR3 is TGTGCCAGCAGCGTGCTTGGACAGGGGAACACTGAAGCTTTCTTT. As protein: CASSVLGQGNTEAFF.